This entry describes one T cell receptor beta chain. The CDR3 loop spans 16 amino acids. With 1 base removed from V and 7 bases from J, the gap between germline ends came to 17 bases. Germline lookup yields CDR1 SGHTA and CDR2 FQGNSA. Original processing methods: From reference gene primer amplification, estimates of nucleated cell counts were derived. Profiling relied on immunoSEQ multiplex PCR, and the TCRdb table lists in-frame clones only, not all of them. Clone size and the V and J calls come from that table; the DNA yielded D and trimming. The table lists over 120,000 clones, 89% of them singletons. These data are taken from a study of blood T cell repertoires in COVID-19. Study overall: The United States, Italy and Spain provided the acute and convalescent COVID-19 samples. The cDNA or gDNA used as material had been derived from T cells, B-cell-depleted T cells, or PBMCs.

The sample taken for sequencing was peripheral blood. J is TRBJ2-1 and V is TRBV7-2, with D possibly being TRBD1 (5 bases). This TCR was sampled from a human donor in a cohort sampled during active COVID-19. CDR3 in DNA: TGTGCCAGCAGCTTAGGGGGATGGGGCGGAATAAATGAGCAGTTCTTC. Its translation: CASSLGGWGGINEQFF.